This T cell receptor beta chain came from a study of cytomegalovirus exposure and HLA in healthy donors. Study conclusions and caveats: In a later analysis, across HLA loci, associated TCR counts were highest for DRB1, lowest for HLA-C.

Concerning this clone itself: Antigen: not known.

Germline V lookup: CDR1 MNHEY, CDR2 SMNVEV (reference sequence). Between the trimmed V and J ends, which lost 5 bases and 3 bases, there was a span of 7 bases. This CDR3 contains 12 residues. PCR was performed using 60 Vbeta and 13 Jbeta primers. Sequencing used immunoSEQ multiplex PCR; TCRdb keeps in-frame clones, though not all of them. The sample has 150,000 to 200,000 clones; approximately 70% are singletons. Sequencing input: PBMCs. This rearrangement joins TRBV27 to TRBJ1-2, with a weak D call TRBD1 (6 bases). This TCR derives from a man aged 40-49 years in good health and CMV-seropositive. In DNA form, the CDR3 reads TGTGCCAGCAGTAACAGGGACTATGGCTACACCTTC. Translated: CASSNRDYGYTF.